These 27 T cell receptor beta chains share one sample of origin, sequenced in a study of identical twins. TCRdb itself ran the 5' RACE reads through MiXCR, one entry per CDR3 protein. In the table there are some 500,000 distinct CDR3 sequences, 20% to 25% of which are singletons. These same data were also listed under a study on T cells expressing NK-cell markers.

Sequenced sample: CD4+ T cells sorted from blood. Receptors originate from a woman aged 18-29 years in good health.

The chain's CDR3 is CASSSSRGTLNEKLFF. The CDR3 region has the DNA TGTGCCAGCAGCTCATCTCGGGGGACCCTTAATGAAAAACTGTTTTTT. This chain joins TRBV7-9 and TRBJ1-4; TRBD1 is a possible D gene (5 bases). Germline loops: CDR1 SEHNR, CDR2 FQNEAQ (reference sequence). This CDR3 comprises 16 residues. V was cut by 4 bases and J by 4 bases, with 16 bases left in between.

This clonotype was detected a few times. The rearrangement links TRBV20-1 to TRBJ2-5; D is possibly TRBD1 or TRBD2 (5 bases each). CDR3 size: 14 residues. Germline CDR1 and CDR2: DFQATT and SNEGSKA (reference sequence). Trimming took off 7 bases at V and 6 bases at J, with 21 bases between the two ends. The CDR3 DNA reads TGCAGTGTTTCCCTCGAGGGGTCAGGAAAGACCCAGTACTTC. It codes for CSVSLEGSGKTQYF.

This clonotype was seen a handful of times. J is TRBJ2-5 and V is TRBV5-1; a weak D match, TRBD2 (5 bases). This CDR3 contains 14 residues. CDR1 SGHRS and CDR2 YFSETQ come from the germline V gene. V lost 0 bases to trimming and J lost 2 bases, with 8 bases between them. The CDR3 reads CASSLVGEQETQYF. CDR3 DNA: TGCGCCAGCAGCTTGGTCGGGGAGCAAGAGACCCAGTACTTC.

This clonotype was found a few times. The V call is TRBV6-1, the J call TRBJ1-3; perhaps TRBD1 as D (6 bases). V was clipped by 6 bases and J by 4 bases, with 13 bases between them. This CDR3 region has 14 residues. Looked up from germline, CDR1 is MNHNS and CDR2 is SASEGT. CDR3 in amino acids: CASRRQEAGNTIYF. DNA for the CDR3: TGTGCCAGCAGGCGACAGGAGGCCGGAAACACCATATATTTT.

The rearrangement links TRBV5-6 to TRBJ2-3, with 9 bases fitting TRBD2. The trim removed 2 bases at V and 1 base at J, leaving 11 bases unmatched. The CDR3 sequence is 18 residues long. The germline gives CDR1 SGHDT, CDR2 YYEEEE. CDR3 in DNA: TGTGCCAGCAGCTTCCTATTAAGACTAGCGGACCGCACAGATACGCAGTATTTT. This gives the protein CASSFLLRLADRTDTQYF.

This clonotype was counted between two and nine times. This sequence joins TRBV12-3 or TRBV12-4 and TRBJ2-3; D may correspond to TRBD1 or TRBD2 (5 bases each). The germline V and J ends were trimmed by 5 bases and 1 base, with 19 bases remaining between them. The CDR3 sequence is 17 residues long. CDR3 amino acids: CASSKLGERTRTDTQYF. The DNA for the CDR3 is TGTGCCAGCAGTAAATTGGGGGAAAGGACTCGCACAGATACGCAGTATTTT.

This clonotype came up many times. V is TRBV12-3 or TRBV12-4 and J is TRBJ1-1, with D uncertain. The CDR3 has 14 amino acids. Trimming shortened V by 3 bases and J by 1 base, and 9 bases separated the two germline ends. CDR3 loop: CASSLRTANTEAFF. For the CDR3, the DNA is TGTGCCAGCAGTTTGCGGACGGCGAACACTGAAGCTTTCTTT.

Comment on this clonotype: Relative to the germline gene, one junction end is altered; a read error may explain this. This sequence joins TRBV20-1 and TRBJ2-7, with 11 positions matching TRBD2. Germline V gives CDR1 DFQATT, CDR2 SNEGSKA (reference sequence). The CDR3 loop spans 14 amino acids. The chain's CDR3 is CSASLTSGTYEQYF. CDR3 in DNA: TGCAGCGCTAGTCTGACTAGCGGGACCTACGAGCAGTACTTC.

The V gene is TRBV6-1, the J gene TRBJ2-4; 13 bases match TRBD2. This CDR3 is 14 amino acids long. V dropped 6 bases and J dropped 15; count of bases not matched to a gene: 11. CDR1 and CDR2 from the germline V gene are MNHNS and SASEGT. The CDR3 sequence: CASSSGTRTSGRYF. The CDR3 nucleotides read TGTGCCAGCAGCTCCGGGACTAGGACTAGCGGGAGGTACTTC.

This clonotype was detected only a few times. The chain employs TRBV5-1 and TRBJ1-1; perhaps TRBD1 as D (5 bases). The CDR3 runs 15 residues. Trimming removed 4 bases from V and 1 base from J, with 14 bases in between. Germline lookup yields CDR1 SGHRS and CDR2 YFSETQ. DNA of the CDR3: TGCGCCAGCAGCCCGGGTGGGGCCCCGAACACTGAAGCTTTCTTT. It yields the protein CASSPGGAPNTEAFF.

This chain uses TRBV5-1 with TRBJ1-2, with D hard to call. Trimming took 4 bases from V and 5 from J, leaving 15 bases between them. Germline CDR1 and CDR2: SGHRS and YFSETQ. The CDR3 loop spans 14 amino acids. In DNA form, the CDR3 reads TGCGCCAGCAGCCCGGGGTCGCTGATTTATGGCTACACCTTC. Its translation: CASSPGSLIYGYTF.

The J gene is TRBJ2-1, the V gene TRBV29-1, with D possibly being TRBD1 (6 bases). Germline loops: CDR1 SQVTM, CDR2 ANQGSEA. The germline V and J ends were trimmed by 7 bases and 8 bases, with 24 bases remaining between them. This CDR3 is built from 15 residues. The CDR3 loop is CSGGSSGVLSDEQFF. The CDR3 DNA sequence: TGCAGCGGCGGTTCCTCAGGGGTCCTAAGCGATGAGCAGTTCTTC.

This chain links TRBV20-1 with TRBJ2-7; D is ambiguous. The V and J ends lost 7 bases and 3 bases respectively, with 10 bases between them. Germline V gene sequence: CDR1 DFQATT, CDR2 SNEGSKA (reference sequence). The CDR3 length is 11 residues. The CDR3 DNA is TGCAGTGGGGTGATTCTCTACGAGCAGTACTTC. Translating gives CSGVILYEQYF.

CDR3 in amino acids: CASSRDPGQQETQYF. CDR3 coding DNA: TGCGCCAGCAGCCGTGACCCGGGACAGCAAGAGACCCAGTACTTC. The chain joins TRBV5-1 to TRBJ2-5; 7 bases map to TRBD1. Germline V gene sequence: CDR1 SGHRS, CDR2 YFSETQ. The ends lost 4 bases at V and 2 bases at J; junction bases unmatched: 8. The CDR3 runs 15 residues.

This clonotype was picked up a small number of times. The rearrangement links TRBV20-1 to TRBJ2-1, with D unresolved. Germline V gene lookup returns CDR1 DFQATT and CDR2 SNEGSKA (reference sequence). The length of the CDR3 is 15 residues. V dropped 6 bases and J dropped 3 bases, with 18 bases sitting between them. The CDR3 DNA sequence: TGCAGTGCAAACCTCGGCAGAGGAAACTACAATGAGCAGTTCTTC. This codes for CSANLGRGNYNEQFF.

The J gene is TRBJ2-3, the V gene TRBV29-1; 8 bases map to TRBD1. Germline V gives CDR1 SQVTM, CDR2 ANQGSEA. CDR3 size: 14 residues. With 5 bases clipped from V and 6 bases from J, the junction kept 10 bases outside the gene matches. The CDR3 region has the DNA TGCAGCGTTTCCCAGGGGGCGGTCCGGGATACGCAGTATTTT. Its protein is CSVSQGAVRDTQYF.

This chain connects TRBV7-9 to TRBJ1-2, with a possible D match to TRBD1 (5 bases). Trimming left V 1 base short and J 7 bases short, with 13 bases between. Germline-derived CDR1 and CDR2 are SEHNR and FQNEAQ (reference sequence). The CDR3 is made up of 14 amino acids. This CDR3 reads CASSLGPGDRGYTF. DNA for the CDR3: TGTGCCAGCAGCTTAGGTCCGGGGGACCGTGGCTACACCTTC.

This clonotype appeared many times. The chain joins TRBV12-3 or TRBV12-4 to TRBJ1-2, with D unclear. V was trimmed by 6 bases and J by 5 bases, leaving 10 bases between them. The CDR3 spans 12 residues. The CDR3 here is CASSREGYGYTF. Written as DNA, the CDR3 is TGTGCCAGCAGCCGTGAAGGATATGGCTACACCTTC.

J is TRBJ2-1 and V is TRBV24-1; 7 nucleotides agree with TRBD2. V lost 5 bases to trimming and J lost 9 bases; unmatched junction nucleotides: 3. The germline V gene encodes CDR1 KGHDR and CDR2 SFDVKD. The CDR3 extends over 12 amino acids. The CDR3, as DNA: TGTGCCACCAGTGGCGGGAGCGGTGAGCAGTTCTTC. Translated, it gives CATSGGSGEQFF.

The gene calls are TRBV12-3 or TRBV12-4 and TRBJ1-2; D remains unclear. This CDR3 is built from 13 residues. The V gene lost 3 bases and the J gene lost 4 bases, with 9 bases spanning the gap. The CDR3 DNA is TGTGCCAGCAGTTTCCCCGAACTCTATGGCTACACCTTC. It yields the protein CASSFPELYGYTF.

The J gene is TRBJ2-1, the V gene TRBV7-2, with TRBD2 matching 10 bases. The trim removed 3 bases at V and 9 bases at J, leaving 8 bases unmatched. The germline V gene has CDR1 SGHTA and CDR2 FQGNSA. This CDR3 has 15 amino acids. CDR3 in amino acids: CASSFFGTSASEQFF. DNA of the CDR3: TGTGCCAGCAGCTTTTTCGGGACTAGCGCTTCTGAGCAGTTCTTC.

This clonotype was seen ten or more times. This rearrangement joins TRBV5-6 to TRBJ2-1; D is ambiguous. V lost 1 base and J 7 bases, leaving 9 bases between the germline ends. CDR3 length equals 13 residues. Germline V gene lookup returns CDR1 SGHDT and CDR2 YYEEEE. The CDR3 DNA reads as TGTGCCAGCAGCTTGAAGTCGGTGAATGAGCAGTTCTTC. It codes for CASSLKSVNEQFF.

There are a few counts of this clonotype. This sequence joins TRBV6-1 and TRBJ1-4; 7 nucleotides align to TRBD1. V was clipped by 6 bases and J by 7 bases; unmatched bases: 14. Germline loops: CDR1 MNHNS, CDR2 SASEGT. This CDR3 is built from 16 residues. The CDR3 is CASSSVGGQSGEKLFF. CDR3 nucleotides: TGTGCCAGCAGCTCGGTAGGGGGACAGTCAGGTGAAAAACTGTTTTTT.

The chain links TRBV20-1 to TRBJ1-1; the D is unclear. CDR1 and CDR2 (germline): DFQATT, SNEGSKA (reference sequence). The V gene lost 3 bases and the J gene lost 2 bases, with 13 bases spanning the gap. The CDR3 runs 14 residues. The CDR3: CSARDQGHNTEAFF. CDR3 coding DNA: TGCAGTGCTAGGGACCAAGGTCACAACACTGAAGCTTTCTTT.

This chain connects TRBV5-1 to TRBJ2-1; TRBD1 is a possible D gene (5 bases). The CDR3 length is 13 residues. Trimming removed 3 bases at V and 9 bases at J, with 13 bases between. Looked up from germline, CDR1 is SGHRS and CDR2 is YFSETQ. The CDR3 DNA follows: TGCGCCAGCAGCTCGCTCGACAGTTTTGAGCAGTTCTTC. Protein product: CASSSLDSFEQFF. Based on the CDR3 plus reference TRBV5-1 and TRBJ2-1, the full variable domain is KAGVTQTPRYLIKTRGQQVTLSCSPISGHRSVSWYQQTPGQGLQFLFEYFSETQRNKGNFPGRFSGRQFSNSRSEMNVSTLELGDSALYLCASSSLDSFEQFFGPGTRLTVL.

The gene calls are TRBV20-1 and TRBJ2-1; 16 bases line up with TRBD2. J lost 4 bases, V lost 6 bases, and 9 bases had no gene match. The CDR3 length is 17 residues. Per germline, CDR1 DFQATT and CDR2 SNEGSKA (reference sequence). CDR3 bases: TGCAGTGCAGCCGGGACTAGCGGGGGGGACCTATACAATGAGCAGTTCTTC. Its protein is CSAAGTSGGDLYNEQFF.

The V gene is TRBV12-3 or TRBV12-4, the J gene TRBJ1-5; no clear D. The CDR3 is 14 amino acids. Trimming stripped 3 bases from V and 2 bases from J, with 8 bases between. The CDR3 is CASSFREGNQPQHF. Here the CDR3 DNA reads TGTGCCAGCAGTTTTCGGGAGGGCAATCAGCCCCAGCATTTT.